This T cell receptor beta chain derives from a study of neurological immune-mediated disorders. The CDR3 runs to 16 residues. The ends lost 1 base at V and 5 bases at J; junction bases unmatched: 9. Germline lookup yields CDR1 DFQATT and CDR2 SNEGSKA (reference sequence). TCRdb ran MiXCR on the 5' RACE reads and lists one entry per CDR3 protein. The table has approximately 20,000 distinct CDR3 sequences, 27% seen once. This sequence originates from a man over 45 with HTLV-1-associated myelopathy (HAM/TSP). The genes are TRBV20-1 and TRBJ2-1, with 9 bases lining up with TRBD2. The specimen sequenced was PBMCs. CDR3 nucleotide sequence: TGCAGTGCTAGAGTAGCGGGGGTGGCCCTAAACAATGAGCAGTTCTTC. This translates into CSARVAGVALNNEQFF.